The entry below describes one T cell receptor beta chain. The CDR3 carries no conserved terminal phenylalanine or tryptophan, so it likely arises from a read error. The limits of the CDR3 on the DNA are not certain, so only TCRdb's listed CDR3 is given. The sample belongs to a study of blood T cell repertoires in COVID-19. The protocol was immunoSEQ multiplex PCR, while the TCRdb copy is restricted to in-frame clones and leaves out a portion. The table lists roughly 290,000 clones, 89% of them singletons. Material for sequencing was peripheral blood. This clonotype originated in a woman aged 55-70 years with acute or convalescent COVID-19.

CDR3: CASSEVPSGKAYFR. The rearrangement joins TRBV6-1 to TRBJ2-7; the D call in the table, TRBD2, was not verified against the DNA. Germline CDR1 MNHNS, CDR2 SASEGT. The CDR3 totals 14 residues, both ends included.